What follows is one T cell receptor beta chain and its context. Trimming took 2 bases from V and 0 from J, leaving 17 bases between them. From germline, CDR1 is SGHNT and CDR2 YYREEE (reference sequence). The CDR3 extends over 17 amino acids. These data are taken from a study of control samples from healthy donors and cancer patients. Repertoires were generated with immunoSEQ multiplex PCR, while TCRdb's copy carries only in-frame clones and drops some. The top ten clones hold approximately 14% of a sample with fewer than 85,000 clones, around 92% of them seen once. The genes are TRBV5-4 and TRBJ1-1, with D unresolved. The receptor comes from a man younger than 40 in good health. The material sequenced was blood. The DNA for the CDR3 is TGTGCCAGCAGCTTCCCCGGGAAAACGGGGATGAACACTGAAGCTTTCTTT. Translation gives CASSFPGKTGMNTEAFF. Looking up the rest from reference TRBV5-4 and TRBJ1-1 gives the full variable domain: ETGVTQSPTHLIKTRGQQVTLRCSSQSGHNTVSWYQQALGQGPQFIFQYYREEENGRGNFPPRFSGLQFPNYSSELNVNALELDDSALYLCASSFPGKTGMNTEAFFGQGTRLTVV.